Presented here are 31 T cell receptor beta chains from one specimen sequenced in a study of blood T cell repertoires in COVID-19. The method was immunoSEQ multiplex PCR; TCRdb's version includes in-frame clones alone and lacks a portion of them. The sample shows a few hundred thousand clones, over 75% of them seen only once. The material sequenced was peripheral blood. The receptors stem from a woman in her seventies with COVID-19, enrolled during active disease.

The CDR3 region is CASSPTGVENTIYF. CDR3 DNA sequence: TGTGCCAGCTCACCAACAGGGGTGGAAAACACCATATATTTT. The rearrangement links TRBV18 to TRBJ1-3; TRBD1 agrees at 7 bases. This CDR3 spans 14 amino acids. Germline CDR1 is KGHSH and CDR2 is LQKENI. V gave up 2 bases and J gave up 6 bases; unmatched junction bases: 4.

V usage is TRBV5-5 and J usage is TRBJ2-7, with 7 bases aligning to TRBD1. With V trimmed by 0 bases and J by 6 bases, 12 bases remained unmatched. The CDR3 consists of 16 residues. The germline V gene encodes CDR1 SGHKS and CDR2 YYEKEE (reference sequence). CDR3 coding DNA: TGTGCCAGCAGCTTGGAAGGGGGCGGGTTTCTGTCCGAGCAGTACTTC. It codes for CASSLEGGGFLSEQYF.

The gene calls are TRBV10-3 and TRBJ2-1, with 7 bases aligning to TRBD1. Germline loops: CDR1 ENHRY, CDR2 SYGVKD. J lost 8 bases, V lost 5 bases, and 9 bases had no gene match. This CDR3 contains 14 residues. The chain's CDR3 is CAISIGQVGDEQFF. Written as DNA, the CDR3 is TGTGCCATCAGTATAGGACAGGTAGGGGATGAGCAGTTCTTC.

The chain recombines TRBV9 with TRBJ2-2; 10 bases fit TRBD1. Trimming removed 0 bases from V and 6 bases from J; junction bases left unmatched: 2. Per the germline V gene, CDR1 is SGDLS and CDR2 is YYNGEE. There are 15 residues in the CDR3. The CDR3 DNA reads as TGTGCCAGCAGCGTAGGGACAGGGGGTGCCGGGGAGCTGTTTTTT. Its translation: CASSVGTGGAGELFF.

The chain links TRBV7-2 to TRBJ1-3; unclear D gene. The V gene lost 2 bases and the J gene lost 2 bases, with 10 bases spanning the gap. Per germline, CDR1 SGHTA and CDR2 FQGNSA. The CDR3 sequence is 15 residues long. The CDR3 reads CASSLIGVPGNTIYF. The DNA for the CDR3 is TGTGCCAGCAGCTTAATCGGTGTCCCTGGAAACACCATATATTTT.

The J gene is TRBJ2-2, the V gene TRBV5-1; tentatively, D is TRBD2 (5 bases). There are 15 residues in the CDR3. Trimming took 0 bases from V and 1 from J, leaving 7 bases between them. Germline lookup yields CDR1 SGHRS and CDR2 YFSETQ. The CDR3 DNA sequence: TGCGCCAGCAGCTTGGACGGGAAGAACACCGGGGAGCTGTTTTTT. Its translation: CASSLDGKNTGELFF.

V usage is TRBV5-5 and J usage is TRBJ2-7; a possible D gene is TRBD1 (6 bases). The germline gives CDR1 SGHKS, CDR2 YYEKEE (reference sequence). Deletions cut 4 bases from V and 3 bases from J, with 17 bases between. The CDR3 contains 15 residues. CDR3 sequence reads: CASSPKGVPYYEQYF. The CDR3 region has the DNA TGTGCCAGCAGCCCGAAGGGGGTCCCCTACTACGAGCAGTACTTC.

CDR3 bases: TGTGCCAGCAGCGTAGTCGGACAGGGGAACACTGAAGCTTTCTTT. Residues: CASSVVGQGNTEAFF. The V and J genes are TRBV9 and TRBJ1-1; 8 bases agree with TRBD1. Germline values: CDR1 SGDLS, CDR2 YYNGEE. The CDR3 has 15 amino acids. Losses at the gene ends were 0 bases for V and 1 base for J; bases not matched to a gene: 2.

This clone was detected a few times. This chain links TRBV20-1 with TRBJ2-7; TRBD2 agrees at 11 bases. The CDR3 has 17 amino acids. In germline, CDR1 is DFQATT, CDR2 SNEGSKA (reference sequence). Trimming at V came to 3 bases and at J to 5 bases, leaving 15 bases not matched to a gene. CDR3 coding DNA: TGCAGTGCTAGTTGGGTCGGGACTAGCGGAGTTCTCGACGAGCAGTACTTC. As protein: CSASWVGTSGVLDEQYF.

This clone has more than one count but fewer than ten. The J gene is TRBJ2-1, the V gene TRBV6-6, with 8 bases identical to TRBD1. The CDR3 contains 14 residues. V trimming: 5 bases; J trimming: 1 base; junction bases outside the gene matches: 1. Germline V CDR1 and CDR2: MNHNY, SVGAGI (reference sequence). The CDR3 protein is CASSRQGSYNEQFF. DNA for the CDR3: TGTGCCAGCAGTCGACAGGGGTCCTACAATGAGCAGTTCTTC.

This clone appeared once. The chain combines TRBV18 with TRBJ1-4; TRBD1 matches 10 bases. The germline gives CDR1 KGHSH, CDR2 LQKENI. Trimming took 6 bases from V and 6 from J; bases not matched to a gene: 10. The CDR3 is made up of 16 amino acids. CDR3 sequence reads: CASSKLFGTGDEKLFF. CDR3 nucleotides: TGTGCCAGCTCTAAGTTGTTCGGGACAGGGGATGAAAAACTGTTTTTT.

The chain couples TRBV15 to TRBJ2-7, with D possibly TRBD1 on 6 matching bases. Per the germline V gene, CDR1 is LNHNV and CDR2 is YYDKDF (reference sequence). The CDR3 runs to 14 residues. The germline V and J ends were trimmed by 1 base and 1 base, with 8 bases remaining between them. CDR3 coding DNA: TGTGCCACCAGCAGAGTTGGACAGTCCTACGAGCAGTACTTC. Amino acids: CATSRVGQSYEQYF.

This sequence joins TRBV28 and TRBJ2-5; tentatively, D is TRBD2 (6 bases). The CDR3 runs 13 residues. From germline, CDR1 is MDHEN and CDR2 SYDVKM. V gave up 5 bases and J gave up 5 bases, with 12 bases separating them. The CDR3 protein is CASSMSSVETQYF. The CDR3 DNA is TGTGCCAGCAGTATGTCTAGCGTGGAGACCCAGTACTTC.

The J gene is TRBJ1-1, the V gene TRBV7-2; D is uncertain. Deletions cut 0 bases from V and 4 bases from J, with 9 bases between. Germline V gene sequence: CDR1 SGHTA, CDR2 FQGNSA. The CDR3 loop spans 14 amino acids. CDR3 in DNA: TGTGCCAGCAGCTTAGCGGTATCTAGCACTGAAGCTTTCTTT. Translating gives CASSLAVSSTEAFF.

The chain couples TRBV18 to TRBJ2-7, with a tentative D call TRBD1 (5 bases). CDR3 size: 11 residues. Germline lookup yields CDR1 KGHSH and CDR2 LQKENI. Trimming cost V 6 bases and J 7 bases, with 10 bases left between them. The DNA of the CDR3 is TGTGCCAGCTCTCCCAGGGAAGAGCAGTACTTC. Its protein is CASSPREEQYF.

The rearrangement joins TRBV30 to TRBJ2-3; possible D gene TRBD2, 6 bases. The germline V gene has CDR1 GTSNPN and CDR2 SVGIG (reference sequence). V was trimmed by 0 bases and J by 2 bases, leaving 9 bases between them. The CDR3 runs 14 residues. The CDR3 DNA follows: TGTGCCTGGAGTGTAGCTAGCGCCACAGATACGCAGTATTTT. This encodes CAWSVASATDTQYF.

The chain carries TRBV5-1 and TRBJ2-2; possibly TRBD2 for D (7 bases). Germline loops: CDR1 SGHRS, CDR2 YFSETQ. CDR3 size: 15 residues. Trimming shortened V by 4 bases and J by 4 bases, and 14 bases separated the two germline ends. As DNA, the CDR3 is TGCGCCAGCAGCCCATCAGGGGAGGGCACCGGGGAGCTGTTTTTT. This codes for CASSPSGEGTGELFF.

This rearrangement joins TRBV28 to TRBJ1-2, with D possibly matching TRBD1 (6 bases). The length of the CDR3 is 12 residues. V dropped 5 bases and J dropped 7 bases, with 11 bases sitting between them. Germline CDR1 is MDHEN and CDR2 is SYDVKM. CDR3 amino acids: CASSKRDTGYTF. CDR3 bases: TGTGCCAGCAGTAAAAGGGACACTGGCTACACCTTC.

The J gene is TRBJ2-7, the V gene TRBV2; D not certain. The germline gives CDR1 SNHLY, CDR2 FYNNEI. V was pared by 4 bases and J by 7 bases, with 17 bases between. The CDR3 has 14 amino acids. The CDR3 DNA is TGTGCCAGCAGTGTTAGGAGCCTCGCCGGGGAGCAGTACTTC. This translates into CASSVRSLAGEQYF. The whole variable domain, remainder taken from reference TRBV2 and TRBJ2-7, is EPEVTQTPSHQVTQMGQEVILRCVPISNHLYFYWYRQILGQKVEFLVSFYNNEISEKSEIFDDQFSVERPDGSNFTLKIRSTKLEDSAMYFCASSVRSLAGEQYFGPGTRLTVT.

The V and J genes are TRBV10-1 and TRBJ2-7; D might be TRBD2 (6 bases). The CDR3 runs to 15 residues. Trimming stripped 2 bases from V and 5 bases from J, with 16 bases between. Germline V gives CDR1 WNHNN, CDR2 SYGVQD (reference sequence). The CDR3 region has the DNA TGCGCCAGCAGTGAGGGCGCTAGCGCCTCGGACGAGCAGTACTTC. The encoded protein is CASSEGASASDEQYF.

V gene TRBV29-1 combines with J gene TRBJ1-2, with D perhaps TRBD1 (6 bases). This CDR3 spans 13 amino acids. The V gene's germline CDR1 is SQVTM and CDR2 ANQGSEA. Trimming shortened V by 6 bases and J by 4 bases, and 15 bases separated the two germline ends. The CDR3 sequence: CSVRSGTPYGYTF. The CDR3 DNA is TGCAGCGTCAGATCCGGGACACCCTATGGCTACACCTTC.

The CDR3 here is CASSLSSGTQYF. The CDR3 region has the DNA TGTGCCAGCAGCTTAAGTAGCGGTACGCAGTATTTT. This chain uses TRBV7-3 with TRBJ2-3; D may be TRBD2 (6 bases). The CDR3 runs 12 residues. The V and J ends lost 1 base and 8 bases respectively, with 7 bases between them. The V gene's germline CDR1 is SGHTA and CDR2 FQGTGA.

This clone showed up just once. The chain carries TRBV5-1 and TRBJ1-1; D is undetermined. The V gene's germline CDR1 is SGHRS and CDR2 YFSETQ. The CDR3 is 16 amino acids. Trimming took 2 bases from V and 1 from J, leaving 15 bases between them. CDR3 nucleotide sequence: TGCGCCAGCAGCTTTGATGGTAACAGCCCGAACACTGAAGCTTTCTTT. Translated, it gives CASSFDGNSPNTEAFF.

The rearrangement joins TRBV5-8 to TRBJ1-4; 7 bases are a match to TRBD1. This CDR3 has 15 residues. V lost 6 bases and J lost 4; bases outside the gene matches: 9. Germline V lookup: CDR1 SGHTS, CDR2 YDEGEE. Here the CDR3 reads CASNKDRVFNEKLFF. Written as DNA, the CDR3 is TGTGCCAGCAACAAAGACAGGGTTTTTAATGAAAAACTGTTTTTT.

V and J are TRBV6-5 and TRBJ2-7; 8 bases align to TRBD2. V gave up 10 bases and J gave up 3 bases; unmatched junction bases: 8. The germline V gene encodes CDR1 MNHEY and CDR2 SVGAGI. The CDR3 consists of 13 residues. CDR3 amino acids: CATGGGPVYEQYF. Here the CDR3 DNA reads TGTGCCACCGGGGGGGGGCCAGTCTACGAGCAGTACTTC.

The chain is built from TRBV28 and TRBJ2-7; 11 nucleotides match TRBD1. CDR1 and CDR2 from the germline V gene are MDHEN and SYDVKM. The junction had 4 bases not matched to a gene; V was cut back by 5 bases and J by 1 base. This CDR3 spans 15 amino acids. The CDR3 bases are TGTGCCAGCAGTCCCGGACAGGGGGCTTCCTACGAGCAGTACTTC. Residues: CASSPGQGASYEQYF.

This chain links TRBV18 with TRBJ1-6; D perhaps matches TRBD1 (6 bases). The CDR3 totals 16 residues. CDR1 KGHSH and CDR2 LQKENI come from the germline V gene. Trimming shortened V by 2 bases and J by 7 bases, and 15 bases separated the two germline ends. For the CDR3, the DNA is TGTGCCAGCTCACCAGAGATTGGGGGCGGGAATTCACCCCTCCACTTT. Protein: CASSPEIGGGNSPLHF.

This sequence joins TRBV28 and TRBJ1-2; 11 bases agree with TRBD1. The CDR3 length is 16 residues. Germline lookup yields CDR1 MDHEN and CDR2 SYDVKM. Germline trimming cut 1 base from V and 5 bases from J; bases unmatched to any gene: 6. The chain's CDR3 is CASSLYGDRGGYGYTF. CDR3 nucleotides: TGTGCCAGCAGTTTATACGGGGACAGGGGGGGGTATGGCTACACCTTC.

V gene TRBV19 combines with J gene TRBJ1-4, with D uncertain. CDR3 length: 13 amino acids. Trimming shortened V by 4 bases and J by 8 bases, and 11 bases separated the two germline ends. From germline, CDR1 is LNHDA and CDR2 SQIVND (reference sequence). CDR3 loop: CASSTQYGEKLFF. The CDR3 DNA sequence: TGTGCCAGTAGTACTCAATACGGGGAAAAACTGTTTTTT. Using reference TRBV19 and TRBJ1-4 for the parts outside the CDR3, the full variable domain is DGGITQSPKYLFRKEGQNVTLSCEQNLNHDAMYWYRQDPGQGLRLIYYSQIVNDFQKGDIAEGYSVSREKKESFPLTVTSAQKNPTAFYLCASSTQYGEKLFFGSGTQLSVL.

As for this clone: Relative to the germline gene, one junction end is altered; a read error may explain this. The chain carries TRBV11-3 and TRBJ2-2; 7 bases align to TRBD1. Germline-derived CDR1 and CDR2 are SGHNT and YENEEA. This CDR3 is 14 amino acids long. The DNA of the CDR3 is TGTGCCACCAGCCTGGGACAGTACACCGGGGAGCTGTTTTTT. Amino acids: CATSLGQYTGELFF.

This chain connects TRBV20-1 to TRBJ1-5; D is ambiguous. V dropped 3 bases and J dropped 4 bases, with 13 bases sitting between them. Germline assignment: CDR1 DFQATT and CDR2 SNEGSKA (reference sequence). The CDR3 consists of 14 residues. CDR3: CSASLGRLNQPQHF. CDR3 coding DNA: TGCAGTGCTAGTCTTGGCAGGCTGAATCAGCCCCAGCATTTT.